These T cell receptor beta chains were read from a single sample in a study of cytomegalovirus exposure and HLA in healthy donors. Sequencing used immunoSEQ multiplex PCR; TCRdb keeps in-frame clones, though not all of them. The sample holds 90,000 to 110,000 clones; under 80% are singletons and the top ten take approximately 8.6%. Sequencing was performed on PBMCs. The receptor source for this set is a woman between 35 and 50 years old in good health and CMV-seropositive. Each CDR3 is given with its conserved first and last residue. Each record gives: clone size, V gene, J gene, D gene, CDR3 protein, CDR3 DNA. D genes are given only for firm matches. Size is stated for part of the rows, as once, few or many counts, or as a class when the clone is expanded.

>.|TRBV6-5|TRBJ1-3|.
CASSYSGRNTIYF
TGTGCCAGCAGTTACTCGGGCCGAAACACCATATATTTT
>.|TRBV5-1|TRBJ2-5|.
CASSLMTEETQYF
TGCGCCAGCAGCTTGATGACAGAAGAGACCCAGTACTTC
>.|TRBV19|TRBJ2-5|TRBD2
CASRRAGGGETQYF
TGTGCCAGCCGACGAGCGGGGGGAGGCGAGACCCAGTACTTC
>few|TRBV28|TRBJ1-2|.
CASSLGSFVANYGYTF
TGTGCCAGCAGTTTAGGGAGTTTCGTGGCTAACTATGGCTACACCTTC
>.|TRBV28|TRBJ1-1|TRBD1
CASSRDGRGRSNTEAFF
TGTGCCAGCAGCCGGGATGGAAGGGGGCGATCGAACACTGAAGCTTTCTTT
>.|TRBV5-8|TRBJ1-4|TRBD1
CASSGGQGQFF
TGTGCCAGCAGCGGTGGACAGGGTCAGTTTTTT
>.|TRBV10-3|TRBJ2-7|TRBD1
CAISEPTIRQGSYF
TGTGCCATCAGTGAGCCCACGATCCGACAGGGTTCGTACTTC
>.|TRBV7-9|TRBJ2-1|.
CASSPHLSAKYNEQFF
TGTGCCAGCAGCCCTCACCTGAGCGCTAAATACAATGAGCAGTTCTTC
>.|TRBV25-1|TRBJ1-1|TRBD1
CASSVRDSMNTEAFF
TGTGCCAGCAGTGTTCGGGACAGCATGAACACTGAAGCTTTCTTT
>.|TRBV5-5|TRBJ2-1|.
CASSLDRVNEQFF
TGTGCCAGCAGCTTGGACCGGGTCAATGAGCAGTTCTTC
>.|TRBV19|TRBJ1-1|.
CASSRYGGGTEAFF
TGTGCCAGTTCGAGGTACGGGGGAGGCACTGAAGCTTTCTTT
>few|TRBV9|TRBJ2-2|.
CASTQTPVQAGELFF
TGTGCCAGCACCCAGACCCCGGTACAGGCCGGGGAGCTGTTTTTT
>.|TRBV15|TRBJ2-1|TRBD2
CATSRGLAGIYNEQFF
TGTGCCACCAGCAGAGGACTAGCGGGAATCTACAATGAGCAGTTCTTC
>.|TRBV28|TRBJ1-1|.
CASSLRQGIFFF
TGTGCCAGCAGTTTGAGGCAGGGGATTTTTTTCTTT
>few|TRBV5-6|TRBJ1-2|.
CASSRTPPYGYTF
TGTGCCAGCAGTCGTACACCCCCCTATGGCTACACCTTC
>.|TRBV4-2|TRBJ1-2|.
CASTRGATNYGYTF
TGTGCCAGCACCCGGGGGGCGACTAACTATGGCTACACCTTC
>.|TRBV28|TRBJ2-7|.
CASSPQWRVSNEQYF
TGTGCCAGCAGTCCCCAGTGGCGGGTCAGCAACGAGCAGTACTTC
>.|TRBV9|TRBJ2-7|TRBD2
CASSQMTSVDEQYF
TGTGCCAGCAGCCAAATGACTAGCGTCGACGAGCAGTACTTC
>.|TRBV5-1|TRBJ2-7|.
CASSQDTPYEQYF
TGCGCCAGCAGCCAGGACACGCCATACGAGCAGTACTTC
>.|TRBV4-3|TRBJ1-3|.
CASSPEGDLDSGNTIYF
TGCGCCAGCAGCCCAGAGGGAGACCTTGACTCTGGAAACACCATATATTTT
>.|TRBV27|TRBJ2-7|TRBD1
CASSSPAYTDRGGDYEQYF
TGTGCCAGCAGTTCGCCCGCATACACGGACAGGGGGGGGGACTACGAGCAGTACTTC
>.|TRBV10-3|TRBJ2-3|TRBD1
CAISEPISLTGADTQYF
TGTGCCATCAGTGAGCCCATAAGTCTGACAGGGGCAGATACGCAGTATTTT
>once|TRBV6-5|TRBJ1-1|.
CASSLRVNTEAFF
TGTGCCAGCAGTCTAAGAGTGAACACTGAAGCTTTCTTT
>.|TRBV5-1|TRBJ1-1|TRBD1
CASSSEQGASVNGAFF
TGCGCCAGCAGCTCCGAACAGGGGGCTAGTGTCAATGGAGCTTTCTTT
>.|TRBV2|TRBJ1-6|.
CASCRGESPLHF
TGTGCCAGCTGCCGGGGGGAATCACCCCTCCACTTT
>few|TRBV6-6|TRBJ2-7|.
CASSYSQDEQYF
TGTGCCAGCAGTTACTCTCAGGACGAGCAGTACTTC
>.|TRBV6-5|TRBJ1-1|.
CASSYSNGRTEAFF
TGTGCCAGCAGTTACTCGAACGGGAGGACTGAAGCTTTCTTT
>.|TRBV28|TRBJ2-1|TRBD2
CASSTSGRGNEQFF
TGTGCCAGCTCCACTAGCGGGAGGGGCAATGAGCAGTTCTTC
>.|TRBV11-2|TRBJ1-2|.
CASSSIRDYTGYTF
TGTGCCAGCAGCTCTATCCGGGACTACACTGGCTACACCTTC
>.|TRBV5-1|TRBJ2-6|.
CASSLSPTGNVLTF
TGCGCCAGCAGCCTCTCGCCAACTGGCAACGTCCTGACTTTC
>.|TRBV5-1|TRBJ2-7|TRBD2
CASSGGTGPYYEQYF
TGCGCCAGTAGCGGGGGGACAGGTCCCTACTACGAGCAGTACTTC
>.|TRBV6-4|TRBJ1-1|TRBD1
CASSDSTGGYPEAFF
TGTGCCAGCAGTGACTCGACAGGGGGCTATCCTGAAGCTTTCTTT
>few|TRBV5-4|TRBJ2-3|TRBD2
CASSSYLAGARDTQYF
TGTGCCAGCAGCTCATATCTAGCGGGGGCTCGCGATACGCAGTATTTT
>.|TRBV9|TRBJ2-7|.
CASSPFGGGAYEQYF
TGTGCCAGCAGCCCTTTCGGAGGGGGCGCGTACGAGCAGTACTTC
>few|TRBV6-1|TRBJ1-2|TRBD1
CASSEPPGQGGYGYTF
TGTGCCAGCAGTGAACCTCCGGGACAGGGGGGCTATGGCTACACCTTC
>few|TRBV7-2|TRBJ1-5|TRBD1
CASSLEGQPNQPQHF
TGTGCCAGCAGCTTAGAGGGACAGCCAAATCAGCCCCAGCATTTT
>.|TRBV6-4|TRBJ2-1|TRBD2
CASSDLGGGEQFF
TGTGCCAGCAGTGACCTCGGGGGGGGTGAGCAGTTCTTC
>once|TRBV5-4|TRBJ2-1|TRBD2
CASSLEPSGSYNEQFF
TGTGCCAGCAGCTTAGAGCCTAGCGGTTCCTACAATGAGCAGTTCTTC
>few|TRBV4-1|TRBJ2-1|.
CASSQLGRGTYNEQFF
TGCGCCAGCAGCCAGCTCGGGCGGGGAACCTACAATGAGCAGTTCTTC
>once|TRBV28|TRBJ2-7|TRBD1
CASSLVGRTGVDEQYF
TGTGCCAGCAGTTTAGTGGGTCGGACAGGGGTGGACGAGCAGTACTTC
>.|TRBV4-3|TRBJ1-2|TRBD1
CASSQDGGQVYGYTF
TGCGCCAGCAGCCAAGATGGGGGACAGGTCTATGGCTACACCTTC
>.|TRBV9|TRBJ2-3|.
CASSGLGPSGLGATDTQYF
TGTGCCAGCAGCGGGCTCGGGCCGTCGGGATTGGGGGCCACAGATACGCAGTATTTT
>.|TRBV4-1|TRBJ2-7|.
CASSQGGGRRYEQYF
TGCGCCAGCAGCCAAGGAGGAGGGAGAAGGTACGAGCAGTACTTC
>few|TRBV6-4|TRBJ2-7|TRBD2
CASTPPRGVAGNYEQYF
TGTGCCAGCACCCCGCCCCGCGGGGTAGCGGGAAACTACGAGCAGTACTTC
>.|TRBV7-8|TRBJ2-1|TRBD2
CASSLAVGGREQFF
TGTGCCAGCAGCTTAGCGGTGGGAGGGCGTGAGCAGTTCTTC
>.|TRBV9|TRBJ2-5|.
CASSELGYHQETQYF
TGTGCCAGCAGCGAATTGGGCTACCACCAAGAGACCCAGTACTTC
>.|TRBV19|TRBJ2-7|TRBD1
CASSIVRDRLCEQYF
TGTGCCAGTAGTATAGTTAGGGACAGGCTATGCGAGCAGTACTTC
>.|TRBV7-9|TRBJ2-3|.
CASSLWPDTQYF
TGTGCCAGCAGTCTCTGGCCAGATACGCAGTATTTT
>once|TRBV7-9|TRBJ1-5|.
CASSSLGDFNQPQHF
TGTGCCAGCAGCTCCTTGGGGGACTTCAATCAGCCCCAGCATTTT
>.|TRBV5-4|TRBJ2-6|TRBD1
CASSPRTGSGANVLTF
TGTGCCAGCAGCCCAAGGACAGGGTCTGGGGCCAACGTCCTGACTTTC
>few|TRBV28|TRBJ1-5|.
CASSVDQGNQPQHF
TGTGCCAGCAGTGTTGATCAGGGAAATCAGCCCCAGCATTTT
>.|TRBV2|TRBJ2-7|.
CASRVPELDVSGYEQYF
TGTGCCAGCAGAGTTCCGGAACTAGATGTTTCTGGGTACGAGCAGTACTTC